The rows below give T cell receptor beta chains drawn from one sample of a study of cytotoxic CD8 clonotypes in ibrutinib-treated CLL. Assay: immunoSEQ multiplex PCR; the TCRdb copy retains only in-frame clones and omits some. The table has about 200,000 clones, nearly 80% seen once; the top ten hold 11%. Sequences were derived from PBMCs, sampled after 12 months of ibrutinib treatment. Every receptor here comes from a human donor with chronic lymphocytic leukemia. CDR3s include the opening cysteine and the closing phenylalanine or tryptophan. Some rows mark clone size as missing; the rest say once, few, many or name a class of expanded clone.

J | V | size | CDR3
TRBJ2-5 | TRBV7-3 | once | CASSLDRGPETQYF
TRBJ2-5 | TRBV18 | NA | CASSDGNRGILETQYF
TRBJ1-2 | TRBV7-8 | NA | CASSLATGGRWGYGYTF
TRBJ2-3 | TRBV13 | once | CASSSGRATDTQYF
TRBJ1-5 | TRBV27 | NA | CASSPASALQPQHF
TRBJ2-7 | TRBV5-1 | once | CASSLAGSSYEQYF
TRBJ1-5 | TRBV7-2 | NA | CASSFGIDQPQHF
TRBJ2-3 | TRBV9 | NA | CASSVGVVPGNTQYF
TRBJ1-4 | TRBV5-1 | NA | CASSVTGPPTNEKLFF
TRBJ1-3 | TRBV10-1 | NA | CASSEDISGNTIYF
TRBJ2-2 | TRBV2 | NA | CASAGVFTGELFF
TRBJ2-7 | TRBV10-3 | NA | CAISELLGALYEQYF
TRBJ2-1 | TRBV10-1 | NA | CASTKGDSNYNEQFF
TRBJ2-7 | TRBV5-1 | NA | CASSPRTGPMGEQYF
TRBJ1-2 | TRBV30 | few | CAWSITPSYYGYTF
TRBJ1-5 | TRBV30 | NA | CAWGPRTGFQPQHF
TRBJ2-7 | TRBV6-1 | NA | CASSVQAESHYEQYF
TRBJ1-5 | TRBV27 | NA | CASSTGIPVSNQPQHF